The T cell receptor (beta chain) described here comes from a study of T cells in Graves' hyperthyroidism and ophthalmopathy. RNA transcripts provided the source from which TCR beta CDR3 regions were amplified. The TCR CDR3 was amplified in a first-round RT-PCR using the HTBI primer set. Each CDR3 protein gets one entry after TCRdb re-called the multiplex PCR reads with MiXCR. The sample yields around 690,000 distinct CDR3 sequences, around a sixth seen once. It was considered stable Graves' hyperthyroidism when ophthalmopathy did not progress within 18 months. Patients were excluded because of uncontrolled infection, other autoimmune disease, pregnancy or lactation. Diagnoses rested on clinical symptoms, serum thyroxine and TRAb, thyroid ultrasound and orbital computed tomography. CDR3 size: 13 residues. V gave up 7 bases and J gave up 2 bases, with 9 bases separating them. The germline V gene encodes CDR1 MDHEN and CDR2 SYDVKM.

This clonotype was seen ten or more times. The antigen remains unidentified. The study's findings and limits: Most thyroid clonotypes that were expanded above 0.001 also turned up in blood.

The chain couples TRBV28 to TRBJ2-1; D not resolved. This TCR came from a man in his forties or fifties with Graves' hyperthyroidism. Sequencing was performed on blood. The CDR3 sequence is CASKGITYNEQFF. The DNA of the CDR3 is TGTGCCAGCAAGGGAATAACCTACAATGAGCAGTTCTTC.